These T cell receptor beta chains were read from a single sample in a study of T cell responses to AZD1222 COVID-19 vaccine. Repertoires were generated with immunoSEQ multiplex PCR, while TCRdb's copy carries only in-frame clones and drops some. The table has 150,000 to 200,000 clones, around 93% seen once. The specimen was peripheral blood, collected on day 0 of AZD1222 vaccination. Every receptor here comes from an adult in good health. CDR3s include the opening cysteine and the closing phenylalanine or tryptophan. Each record gives: V gene, clone size, CDR3 protein. Only part of the rows carry a size: once, few, many, or a class if the clone is expanded.

>TRBV5-5|NA
CASSLPGGTEAFF
>TRBV21-1|NA
CASSEVDNEQFF
>TRBV18|NA
CASSTGQGRSGNTIYF
>TRBV3-1/TRBV3-2|once
CASTTVQQVGPLKLFF
>TRBV15|NA
CATSRDTGSRQPQHF
>TRBV7-9|NA
CASSLGGGHGELFF
>TRBV30|few
CAWSGGWPSLGTQYF
>TRBV28|NA
CASSSTGPGDQPQHF
>TRBV7-9|NA
CASSLAETGLQETQYF
>TRBV9|NA
CASSVGSGGANNEQFF
>TRBV25-1|once
CASTRQGLGYTF
>TRBV19|NA
CASSSTGGVYGYTF
>TRBV19|NA
CASSIPLAPETQYF
>TRBV11-2|NA
CASSLDSRGGNTGELFF
>TRBV18|NA
CASSTTLDPFYGYTF
>TRBV4-3|NA
CASSQEPGPYGYTF
>TRBV6-5|few
CASTTGSNQPQHF